This TCR beta chain was sequenced during a study of T cells expressing NK-cell markers. On the study more broadly: Seven of the eight sequenced donors were HCMV-seropositive; one was seronegative. Study-wide results and caveats: As a fraction of CD8+ T cells, dominant NKG2C+ clonotypes reached about 1.0-7.5% in roughly 6 donors. Whether expanded NKG2C-expressing T cell clones recognize HCMV is unknown.

Reanalyzing the 5' RACE reads, TCRdb keeps one entry per CDR3 protein, without DNA. This table holds a few hundred thousand distinct CDR3 sequences. As to this clonotype: Its antigen is unknown.

Source material: blood T cells: a sorted CD56 or NKG2C T cell subset, CD4+ or CD8+ T cells, or bulk PBMC T cells (not recorded which). This receptor was identified in a woman aged 45-65 years in good health.

CDR3 residues: CASSIVFGRVDEQYF. This rearrangement joins TRBV19 to TRBJ2-7; TCRdb names TRBD1, which stays unverified in the absence of DNA. The CDR3 is made up of 15 amino acids. Germline loops: CDR1 LNHDA, CDR2 SQIVND (reference sequence).